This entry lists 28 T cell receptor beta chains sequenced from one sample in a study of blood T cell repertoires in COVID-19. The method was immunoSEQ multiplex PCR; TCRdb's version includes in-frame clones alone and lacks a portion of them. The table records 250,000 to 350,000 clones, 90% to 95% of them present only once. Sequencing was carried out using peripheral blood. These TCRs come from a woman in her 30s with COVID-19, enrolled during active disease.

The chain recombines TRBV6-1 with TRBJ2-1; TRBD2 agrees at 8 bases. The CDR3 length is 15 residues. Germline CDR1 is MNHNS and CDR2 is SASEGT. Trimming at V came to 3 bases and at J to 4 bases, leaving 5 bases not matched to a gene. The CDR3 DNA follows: TGTGCCAGCAGTGAGAGCGGGAGTGTTTACAATGAGCAGTTCTTC. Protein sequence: CASSESGSVYNEQFF.

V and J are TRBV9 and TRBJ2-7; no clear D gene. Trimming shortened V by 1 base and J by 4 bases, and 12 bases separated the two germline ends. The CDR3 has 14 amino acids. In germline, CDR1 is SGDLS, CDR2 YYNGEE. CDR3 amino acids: CASSVLAGSYEQYF. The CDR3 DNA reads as TGTGCCAGCAGCGTACTCGCCGGGTCGTACGAGCAGTACTTC.

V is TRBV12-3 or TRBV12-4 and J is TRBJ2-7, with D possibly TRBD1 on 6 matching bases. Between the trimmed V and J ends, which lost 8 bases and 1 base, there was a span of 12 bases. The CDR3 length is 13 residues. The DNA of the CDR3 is TGTGCCAGCGAACTGGACAGTTCCTACGAGCAGTACTTC. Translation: CASELDSSYEQYF.

CDR3 protein: CASSPSSGSSRLSGYTF. CDR3 sequence (DNA): TGTGCCAGCTCCCCGTCGAGCGGGTCTTCCCGTCTAAGCGGCTACACCTTC. The rearrangement links TRBV18 to TRBJ1-2, with no clear D. The CDR3 runs 17 residues. Trimming pared 6 bases from V and 8 bases from J, leaving 28 bases between. CDR1 is KGHSH and CDR2 is LQKENI in the germline V gene.

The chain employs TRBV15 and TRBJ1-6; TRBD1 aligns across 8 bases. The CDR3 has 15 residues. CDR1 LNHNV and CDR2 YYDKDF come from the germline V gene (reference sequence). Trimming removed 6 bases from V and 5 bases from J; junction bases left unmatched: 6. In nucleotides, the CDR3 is TGTGCCACCAGGGAAAACAGGGGGAATAATTCACCCCTCCACTTT. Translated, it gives CATRENRGNNSPLHF. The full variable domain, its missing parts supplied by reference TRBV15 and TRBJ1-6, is DAMVIQNPRYQVTQFGKPVTLSCSQTLNHNVMYWYQQKSSQAPKLLFHYYDKDFNNEADTPDNFQSRRPNTSFCFLDIRSPGLGDTAMYLCATRENRGNNSPLHFGNGTRLTVT.

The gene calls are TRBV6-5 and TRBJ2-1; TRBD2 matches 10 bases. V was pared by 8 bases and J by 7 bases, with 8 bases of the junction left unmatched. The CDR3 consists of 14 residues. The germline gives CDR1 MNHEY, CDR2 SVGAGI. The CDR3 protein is CASHKREGLNEQFF. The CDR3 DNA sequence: TGTGCCAGCCATAAGCGGGAGGGGTTGAATGAGCAGTTCTTC.

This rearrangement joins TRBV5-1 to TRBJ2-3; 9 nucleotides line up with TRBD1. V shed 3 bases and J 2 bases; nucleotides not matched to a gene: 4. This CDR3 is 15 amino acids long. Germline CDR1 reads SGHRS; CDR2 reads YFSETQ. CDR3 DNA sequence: TGCGCCAGCAGCTCCGACAGGGGGTCCACAGATACGCAGTATTTT. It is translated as CASSSDRGSTDTQYF.

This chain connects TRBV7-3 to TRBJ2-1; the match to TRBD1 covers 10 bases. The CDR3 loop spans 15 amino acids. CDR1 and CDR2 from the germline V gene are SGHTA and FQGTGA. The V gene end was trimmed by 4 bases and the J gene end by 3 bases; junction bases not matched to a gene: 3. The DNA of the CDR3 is TGTGCCAGCAGCTCGGACAGGGGGAGCTACAATGAGCAGTTCTTC. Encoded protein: CASSSDRGSYNEQFF. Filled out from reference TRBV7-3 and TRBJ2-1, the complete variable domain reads GAGVSQTPSNKVTEKGKYVELRCDPISGHTALYWYRQSLGQGPEFLIYFQGTGAADDSGLPNDRFFAVRPEGSVSTLKIQRTERGDSAVYLCASSSDRGSYNEQFFGPGTRLTVL.

CDR3 amino acids: CATQAFRGTEAFF. CDR3 sequence (DNA): TGTGCCACCCAGGCCTTTCGGGGCACTGAAGCTTTCTTT. The genes are TRBV19 and TRBJ1-1; the D is unclear. Germline lookup yields CDR1 LNHDA and CDR2 SQIVND (reference sequence). This CDR3 spans 13 amino acids. V dropped 10 bases and J dropped 4 bases, with 16 bases sitting between them.

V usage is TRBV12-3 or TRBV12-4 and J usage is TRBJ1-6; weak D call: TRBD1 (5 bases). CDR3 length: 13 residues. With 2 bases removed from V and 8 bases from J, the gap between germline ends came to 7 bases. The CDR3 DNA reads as TGTGCCAGCAGTTTACAGGGTGATTCACCCCTCCACTTT. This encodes CASSLQGDSPLHF.

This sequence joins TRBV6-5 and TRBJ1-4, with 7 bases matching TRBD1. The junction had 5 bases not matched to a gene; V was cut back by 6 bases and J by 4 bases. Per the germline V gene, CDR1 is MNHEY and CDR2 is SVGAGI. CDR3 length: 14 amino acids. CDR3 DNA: TGTGCCAGCAGCCTGACAGGGATTAATGAAAAACTGTTTTTT. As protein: CASSLTGINEKLFF.

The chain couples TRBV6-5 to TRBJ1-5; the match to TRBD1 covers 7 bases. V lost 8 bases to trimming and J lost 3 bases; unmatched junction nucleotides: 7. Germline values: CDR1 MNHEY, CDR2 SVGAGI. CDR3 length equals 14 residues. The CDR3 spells CASSPGQINQPQHF. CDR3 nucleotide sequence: TGTGCCAGCTCCCCGGGACAGATCAATCAGCCCCAGCATTTT.

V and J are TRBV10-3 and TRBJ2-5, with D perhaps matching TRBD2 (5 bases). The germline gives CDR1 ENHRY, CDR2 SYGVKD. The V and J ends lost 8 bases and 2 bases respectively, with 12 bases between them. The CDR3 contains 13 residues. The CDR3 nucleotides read TGTGCCATCGCCCTAGGCGGGCAAGAGACCCAGTACTTC. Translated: CAIALGGQETQYF.

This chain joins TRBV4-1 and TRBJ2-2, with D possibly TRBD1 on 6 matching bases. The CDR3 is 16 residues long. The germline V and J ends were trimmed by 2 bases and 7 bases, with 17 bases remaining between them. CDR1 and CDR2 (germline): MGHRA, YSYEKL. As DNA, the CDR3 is TGCGCCAGCAGCCAAATGGGACGGGTACAGGGCGGGGAGCTGTTTTTT. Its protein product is CASSQMGRVQGGELFF.

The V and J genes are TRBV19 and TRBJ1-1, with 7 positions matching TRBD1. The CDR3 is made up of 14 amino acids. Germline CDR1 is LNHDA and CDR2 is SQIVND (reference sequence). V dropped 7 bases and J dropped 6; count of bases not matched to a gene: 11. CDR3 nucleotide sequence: TGTGCCAGTACCCCAGGGGGGCGCGTCGCTGAAGCTTTCTTT. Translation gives CASTPGGRVAEAFF. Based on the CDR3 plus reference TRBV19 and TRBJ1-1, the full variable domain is DGGITQSPKYLFRKEGQNVTLSCEQNLNHDAMYWYRQDPGQGLRLIYYSQIVNDFQKGDIAEGYSVSREKKESFPLTVTSAQKNPTAFYLCASTPGGRVAEAFFGQGTRLTVV.

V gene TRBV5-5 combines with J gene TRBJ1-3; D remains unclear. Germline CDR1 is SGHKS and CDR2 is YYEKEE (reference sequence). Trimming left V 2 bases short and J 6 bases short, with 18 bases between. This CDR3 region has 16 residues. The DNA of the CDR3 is TGTGCCAGCAGCTTAGCCCCCGGGGTATTCGAAAACACCATATATTTT. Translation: CASSLAPGVFENTIYF.

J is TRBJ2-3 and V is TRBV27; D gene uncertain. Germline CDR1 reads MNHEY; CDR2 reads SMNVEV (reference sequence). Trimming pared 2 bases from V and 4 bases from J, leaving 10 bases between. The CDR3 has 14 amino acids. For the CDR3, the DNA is TGTGCCAGCAGTTTACAACTCACGTCAGATACGCAGTATTTT. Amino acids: CASSLQLTSDTQYF.

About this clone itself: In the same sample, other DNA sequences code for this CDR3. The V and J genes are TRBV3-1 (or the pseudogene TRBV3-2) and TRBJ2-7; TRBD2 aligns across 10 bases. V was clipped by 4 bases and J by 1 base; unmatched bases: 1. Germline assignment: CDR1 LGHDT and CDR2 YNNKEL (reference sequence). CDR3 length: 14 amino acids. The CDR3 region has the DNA TGTGCCAGCAGCCTAGCGGGAGGTTCCTACGAGCAGTACTTC. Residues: CASSLAGGSYEQYF.

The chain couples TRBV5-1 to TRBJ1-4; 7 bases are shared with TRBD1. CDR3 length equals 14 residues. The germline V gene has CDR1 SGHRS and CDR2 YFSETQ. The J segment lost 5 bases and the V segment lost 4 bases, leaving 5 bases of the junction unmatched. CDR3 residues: CASSQGQLNEKLFF. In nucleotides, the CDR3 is TGCGCCAGCAGCCAGGGACAGCTCAATGAAAAACTGTTTTTT. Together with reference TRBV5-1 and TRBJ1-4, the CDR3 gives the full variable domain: KAGVTQTPRYLIKTRGQQVTLSCSPISGHRSVSWYQQTPGQGLQFLFEYFSETQRNKGNFPGRFSGRQFSNSRSEMNVSTLELGDSALYLCASSQGQLNEKLFFGSGTQLSVL.

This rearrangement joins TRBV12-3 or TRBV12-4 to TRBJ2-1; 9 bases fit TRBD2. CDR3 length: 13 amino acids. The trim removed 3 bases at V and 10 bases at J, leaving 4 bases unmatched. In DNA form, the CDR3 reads TGTGCCAGCAGTTTGGGGGGACTAGCCGAGCAGTTCTTC. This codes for CASSLGGLAEQFF.

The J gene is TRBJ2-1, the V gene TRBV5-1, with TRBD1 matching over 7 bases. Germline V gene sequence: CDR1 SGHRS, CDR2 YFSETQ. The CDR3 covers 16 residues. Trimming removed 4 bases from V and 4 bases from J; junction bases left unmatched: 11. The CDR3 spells CASSLTVGTAYNEQFF. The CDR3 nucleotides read TGCGCCAGCAGCCTGACCGTCGGGACAGCTTACAATGAGCAGTTCTTC.

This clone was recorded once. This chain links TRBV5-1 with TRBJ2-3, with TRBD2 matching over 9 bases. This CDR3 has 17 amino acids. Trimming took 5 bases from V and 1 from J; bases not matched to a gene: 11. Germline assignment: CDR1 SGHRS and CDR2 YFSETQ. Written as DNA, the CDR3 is TGCGCCAGCAGTGCCCTCTCCCAGCGGGAGGGCACAGATACGCAGTATTTT. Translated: CASSALSQREGTDTQYF.

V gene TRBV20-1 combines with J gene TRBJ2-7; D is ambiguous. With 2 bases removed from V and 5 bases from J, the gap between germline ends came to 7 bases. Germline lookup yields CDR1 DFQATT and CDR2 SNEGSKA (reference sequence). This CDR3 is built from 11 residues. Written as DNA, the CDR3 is TGCAGTGCTAGACCCCGTAACGAGCAGTACTTC. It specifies CSARPRNEQYF.

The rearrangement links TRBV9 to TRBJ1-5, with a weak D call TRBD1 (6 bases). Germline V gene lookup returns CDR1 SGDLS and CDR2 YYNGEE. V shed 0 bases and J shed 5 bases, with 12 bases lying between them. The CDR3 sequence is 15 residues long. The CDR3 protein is CASSVDTGRDQPQHF. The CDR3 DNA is TGTGCCAGCAGCGTAGATACAGGGAGAGATCAGCCCCAGCATTTT. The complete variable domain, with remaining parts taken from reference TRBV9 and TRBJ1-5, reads DSGVTQTPKHLITATGQRVTLRCSPRSGDLSVYWYQQSLDQGLQFLIQYYNGEERAKGNILERFSAQQFPDLHSELNLSSLELGDSALYFCASSVDTGRDQPQHFGDGTRLSIL.

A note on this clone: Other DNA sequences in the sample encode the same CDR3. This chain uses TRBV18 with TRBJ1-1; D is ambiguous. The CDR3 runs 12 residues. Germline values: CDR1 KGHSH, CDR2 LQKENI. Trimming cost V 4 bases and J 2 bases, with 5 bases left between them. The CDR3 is CASSRGNTEAFF. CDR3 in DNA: TGTGCCAGCTCACGCGGAAACACTGAAGCTTTCTTT. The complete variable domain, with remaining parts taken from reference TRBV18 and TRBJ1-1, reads NAGVMQNPRHLVRRRGQEARLRCSPMKGHSHVYWYRQLPEEGLKFMVYLQKENIIDESGMPKERFSAEFPKEGPSILRIQQVVRGDSAAYFCASSRGNTEAFFGQGTRLTVV.

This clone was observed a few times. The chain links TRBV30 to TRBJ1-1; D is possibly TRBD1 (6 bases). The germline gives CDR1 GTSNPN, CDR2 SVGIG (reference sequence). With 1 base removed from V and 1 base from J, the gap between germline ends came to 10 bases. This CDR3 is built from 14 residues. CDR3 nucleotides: TGTGCCTGGAGTGGCGACAGGAAGAACACTGAAGCTTTCTTT. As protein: CAWSGDRKNTEAFF.

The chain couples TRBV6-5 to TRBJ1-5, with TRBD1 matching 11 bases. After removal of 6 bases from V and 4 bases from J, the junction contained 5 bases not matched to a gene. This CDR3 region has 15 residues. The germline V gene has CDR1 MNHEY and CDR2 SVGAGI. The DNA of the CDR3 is TGTGCCAGCAGACGAGGGACAGGGGGGAATCAGCCCCAGCATTTT. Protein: CASRRGTGGNQPQHF.

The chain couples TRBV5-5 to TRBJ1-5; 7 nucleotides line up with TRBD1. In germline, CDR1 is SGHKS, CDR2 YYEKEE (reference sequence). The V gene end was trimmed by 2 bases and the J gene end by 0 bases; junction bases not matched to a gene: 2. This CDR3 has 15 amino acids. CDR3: CASSLTGDSNQPQHF. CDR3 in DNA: TGTGCCAGCAGCTTAACAGGGGATAGCAATCAGCCCCAGCATTTT.